This TCR beta chain emerged from a study of T-cell memory formation after mild COVID-19. Germline V lookup: CDR1 DFQATT, CDR2 SNEGSKA (reference sequence). The CDR3 is 12 residues long. Between the trimmed V and J ends, which lost 6 bases and 4 bases, there was a span of 12 bases. Worth noting for this clonotype: Its cognate antigen is unknown.

Each CDR3 protein gets one entry after TCRdb re-called the 5' RACE reads with MiXCR. The sample shows about 110,000 distinct CDR3 sequences, roughly a sixth of them seen only once. Overall study findings and caveats: The study found balanced CD4/CD8 in clones contracting day 15 to 85 and a CD4+ lean in later expanders.

This sequence was found in a man younger than 30 who had mild COVID-19 (a few samples of this study predate the infection). Cell type and time point are not known. The chain links TRBV20-1 to TRBJ1-1; D is unresolved. The source material was PBMCs or a T cell subset sorted from them (not recorded which). CDR3 sequence: CSAPNQATEAFF. CDR3 coding DNA: TGCAGTGCCCCTAACCAGGCCACTGAAGCTTTCTTT.